This T cell receptor beta chain came from a study of monozygotic twins with inflammatory bowel disease. From germline, CDR1 is LGHDT and CDR2 YNNKEL (reference sequence). This CDR3 has 12 amino acids. Whole-study results and caveats: Researchers report that IBD patients shared fewer clonotypes with others than healthy twins, especially amid disease activity.

TCRalpha and TCRbeta cDNA went through nested PCRs of 16 and 9 cycles, two in total. TCRdb re-called the 5' RACE reads, yielding one record per CDR3 amino acid sequence without DNA. The sample table sets out about 300,000 distinct CDR3 sequences. Turning to this clonotype: The antigen is not known.

The specimen was blood. The origin of this receptor is a human donor with ulcerative colitis or Crohn's disease, or a healthy co-twin of an affected twin (not recorded which). The rearrangement uses TRBV3-1 and TRBJ2-1. CDR3 residues: CASSQVYNEQFF.